This note documents a single TCR beta chain sequence. The source of the sample is a study of blood T cell repertoires in COVID-19. J gave up 5 bases and V 2 bases, and 5 bases lay outside the gene matches. Per germline, CDR1 LGHDT and CDR2 YNNKEL (reference sequence). The CDR3 consists of 14 residues. Original methodology: Amplification with reference gene primers provided the estimates of nucleated cell counts. Method: immunoSEQ multiplex PCR; TCRdb's copy keeps in-frame clones and lacks some. D and trimming come from the DNA, and the V and J calls and clone size come from that table. The sample contains roughly 250,000 clones, about 90% of which appear only once.

Sequenced input: PBMCs or T cells enriched from blood (not recorded which). The chain combines TRBV3-1 (or the pseudogene TRBV3-2) with TRBJ2-5; 7 positions agree with TRBD1. The sequence was collected from a middle-aged man who had been exposed to COVID-19. CDR3 DNA sequence: TGTGCCAGCAGCCAACAAGGGGGCTGGGAGACCCAGTACTTC. This sequence encodes CASSQQGGWETQYF.